Listed below are T cell receptor beta chains from one sample, sequenced in a study of CD8+CD57+ T cells in acquired aplastic anemia. TCRdb re-called the reads with MiXCR, one entry per CDR3 protein. The table has 160,000 or so distinct CDR3 sequences, about two thirds seen once. The sample was sorted CD4+, CD8+, or CD8+CD57+ T cells (not recorded which) from PBMCs. These receptors all come from a human donor with aplastic anemia. Both conserved end residues are part of each CDR3. A D gene is named only where the DNA matches it firmly. Some rows mark clone size as missing; the rest say once, few, many or name a class of expanded clone.

>.|.|TRBJ1-2|TRBV10-3
TGTGCCATCAGTGAAGGGACGGTGAACTATGGCTACACCTTC
CAISEGTVNYGYTF
>.|.|TRBJ1-6|TRBV30
TGTGCCTGGGATTCTACGAGCGGATCACCCCTCCACTTT
CAWDSTSGSPLHF
>.|.|TRBJ1-5|TRBV7-2
TGTGCCAGCAGCTCCCGAGGAGACCAGCCCCAGCATTTT
CASSSRGDQPQHF
>many|TRBD1|TRBJ2-2|TRBV5-6
TGTGCCAGCAGCTGGGGGACAGGGGGGTCCGGGGAGCTGTTTTTT
CASSWGTGGSGELFF
>.|TRBD2|TRBJ2-3|TRBV5-6
TGTGCCAGCAGCCTTAAGACCTGGACTAGCGGGGGCTACACAGATACGCAGTATTTT
CASSLKTWTSGGYTDTQYF
>once|.|TRBJ1-3|TRBV20-1
TGCAGTGCTTACCGGGACGGGGGAAACACCATATATTTT
CSAYRDGGNTIYF
>.|.|TRBJ1-1|TRBV19
TGTGCCAGTAGTATTGATAGGATTGGCACTGAAGCTTTCTTT
CASSIDRIGTEAFF
>once|TRBD1|TRBJ2-4|TRBV7-9
TGTGCCAGCAGCCCCAGACAGGGTGGAAACATTCAGTACTTC
CASSPRQGGNIQYF
>.|.|TRBJ1-5|TRBV14
TGTGCCAGCAGCCAAGGTTTCAGCCAGCCCCAGCATTTT
CASSQGFSQPQHF
>.|TRBD2|TRBJ2-7|TRBV24-1
TGTGCCAGCAGTGACTCGACTAGCGGGATATACGAGCAGTACTTC
CASSDSTSGIYEQYF
>once|.|TRBJ2-7|TRBV7-3
TGTGCCAGCAGGCGGGACCACCCGGGCGAGCAGTACTTC
CASRRDHPGEQYF
>.|TRBD2|TRBJ2-7|TRBV25-1
TGTGCCAGCAGTGAATATGGCCCCGGACTAGCGACAGGGCGGCGCGAGCAGTACTTC
CASSEYGPGLATGRREQYF
>.|TRBD1|TRBJ2-2|TRBV24-1
TGTGCCACCAGTGAACCGGGACAGGGTACCGGGGAGCTGTTTTTT
CATSEPGQGTGELFF
>few|.|TRBJ2-7|TRBV20-1
TGCAGTGCTAGCCCGGGGACCTACGAGCAGTACTTC
CSASPGTYEQYF
>once|.|TRBJ1-2|TRBV10-2
TGCGCCAGCAGTTATCTCGGCGGCTCAAAGGAGGGCTACACCTTC
CASSYLGGSKEGYTF
>.|.|TRBJ2-7|TRBV10-1
TGCGCCAGCAGCCCGAATGTCCCGGCCTTCTACGAGCAGCACTTC
CASSPNVPAFYEQHF
>.|TRBD2|TRBJ2-7|TRBV7-9
TGTGCCAGCAGCCCGGGAGGGAGTGGGCAGTACTTC
CASSPGGSGQYF
>.|TRBD1|TRBJ1-1|TRBV7-3
TGTCTTACAGGGGGCAAAAACACTGAAGCTTTTTTT
CLTGGKNTEAFF
>.|TRBD1|TRBJ2-7|TRBV2
TGTGCCAGCAGGCGGGACAGGTCCTCCTACGAGCAGTACTTC
CASRRDRSSYEQYF
>few|.|TRBJ1-6|TRBV6-4
TGTGCCAGCAGTGGGACGGAGATTCAACCCCTCCACTTT
CASSGTEIQPLHF
>.|.|TRBJ2-1|TRBV20-1
TGCAGTGCTCGAGGGGAGAGCTCCTACAATGAGCAGTTCTTC
CSARGESSYNEQFF
>.|.|TRBJ1-2|TRBV28
TGTGCCAGCAGTTCTGGGACAATGGGCTATGGCTACACCTTC
CASSSGTMGYGYTF
>.|.|TRBJ2-7|TRBV24-1
TGTGCCACCTCCTGGCGGGGCGAGCAGTACTTC
CATSWRGEQYF
>.|.|TRBJ2-2|TRBV2
TGTGCCAGCGCCCCTCGGGGAACCGGGGAGCTGTTTTTT
CASAPRGTGELFF
>.|.|TRBJ2-7|TRBV20-1
TGCAGTGCTCCCTCGGGGGAGGAGGAGGACCACTACGAGCAGTACTTC
CSAPSGEEEDHYEQYF
>.|TRBD1|TRBJ1-6|TRBV6-5
TGTGCCAGCAGGGAAGGGGGCTCATCACCCCTCCACTTT
CASREGGSSPLHF
>.|.|TRBJ2-3|TRBV27
TGTGCCAGCAGTTTATCGATTGGCACAGATACGCAGTATTTT
CASSLSIGTDTQYF
>.|.|TRBJ1-5|TRBV7-2
TGTGCCAGCAGCTGGTCCTCGGATCAGCCCCAGCATTTT
CASSWSSDQPQHF
>.|TRBD1|TRBJ2-2|TRBV29-1
TGCAGCGTAGGGACAGTTGACACCGGGGAGCTGTTTTTT
CSVGTVDTGELFF
>.|.|TRBJ2-1|TRBV9
TGTGCCAGCAGCGATCGGGACTCCCTCGAGCAGTTCTTC
CASSDRDSLEQFF
>.|.|TRBJ1-6|TRBV5-1
TGCGCCAGCAGCCTTGTTGACATCGGGAATTCACCCCTCCACTTT
CASSLVDIGNSPLHF